This T cell receptor (beta chain) is drawn from a study of T cells in Graves' hyperthyroidism and ophthalmopathy. V gave up 6 bases and J gave up 0 bases, with 12 bases separating them. The CDR3 contains 13 residues. CDR1 and CDR2 from the germline V gene are DFQATT and SNEGSKA (reference sequence). Amplification targeted TCR beta CDR3 regions from RNA transcripts. When the TCR CDR3 underwent first-round RT-PCR, the HTBI primer set was used. MiXCR, applied by TCRdb to the multiplex PCR reads, yields one record per CDR3 protein. The sample contains 250,000 to 400,000 distinct CDR3 sequences, roughly 13% of which appear only once. This clonotype was seen repeatedly, ten times or more.

The chain combines TRBV20-1 with TRBJ2-7; D is possibly TRBD1 (6 bases). The specimen was blood. The clonotype was recovered from a woman between 40 and 55 years old with Graves' ophthalmopathy. The CDR3 reads CSAPDSLSYEQYF. The CDR3, as DNA: TGCAGTGCCCCGGACAGCCTCTCCTACGAGCAGTACTTC.